This is a list of T cell receptor beta chains from one sample in a study of identical twins. TCRdb reprocessed the 5' RACE reads via MiXCR and lists one record per CDR3 protein. The data contain approximately 690,000 distinct CDR3 sequences, around 6.1% of them singletons. Input material: naive T cells sorted from blood. These receptor sequences come from a man between 18 and 35 years old in good health. Both conserved end residues are part of each CDR3. The D gene is left open where the match is weak. A clone size is listed for some rows: how often the clone was seen (once, few, many), or a class if it is expanded.

D,size,V,J,DNA,CDR3
-,few,TRBV5-5,TRBJ1-6,TGTGCCAGCAGCTTGGAGACGGTTTATAATTCACCCCTCCACTTT,CASSLETVYNSPLHF
-,-,TRBV19,TRBJ2-5,TGTGCCAGTAGTCTAGAGTTTGCGCGGATGAAGGAGACCCAGTACTTC,CASSLEFARMKETQYF
TRBD2,many,TRBV20-1,TRBJ2-1,TGCAGTGTCCCTAGCGGGAGTGTCAATGAGCAGTTCTTC,CSVPSGSVNEQFF
TRBD2,many,TRBV4-1,TRBJ2-1,TGCGCCAGCAGCTCTGTGGAGCGGGAGAATGAGCAGTTCTTC,CASSSVERENEQFF
-,many,TRBV5-1,TRBJ2-2,TGCGCCAGCAGCTTGACCCCGCAGGGAAAAACCGGGGAGCTGTTTTTT,CASSLTPQGKTGELFF
-,-,TRBV11-3,TRBJ2-1,TGTGCCAGCAGCTTAAGGGAAAGGTCTGAGCAGTTCTTC,CASSLRERSEQFF
-,many,TRBV27,TRBJ2-7,TGTGCCAGCAGTCCACAGACTCGATCCTACGAGCAGTACTTC,CASSPQTRSYEQYF
TRBD2,many,TRBV10-3,TRBJ2-1,TGTGCCATCAGTGAGGGGAGCGGGAGGGCCGTAGGCAATGAGCAGTTCTTC,CAISEGSGRAVGNEQFF
TRBD2,few,TRBV7-8,TRBJ2-1,TGTGCCAGCAGCTTAAGTTCTGCCGGGACTAGCGGGATCAATGAGCAGTTCTTC,CASSLSSAGTSGINEQFF
-,-,TRBV5-5,TRBJ1-5,TGTGCCAGCAGCTTACGTGGGATCCTCAATCAGCCCCAGCATTTT,CASSLRGILNQPQHF
TRBD1,few,TRBV4-3,TRBJ2-1,TGCGCCAGCAGCCAGCCCACCGGGACAGGGGGTGATGAGCAGTTCTTC,CASSQPTGTGGDEQFF
TRBD1,many,TRBV5-1,TRBJ1-6,TGCGCCAGCAGCTCGGACAGGGGAGTGGGTTCACCCCTCCACTTT,CASSSDRGVGSPLHF
TRBD2,many,TRBV6-5,TRBJ2-5,TGTGCCAGCAGTTACTCAGGGACTACCCAACAAGAGACCCAGTACTTC,CASSYSGTTQQETQYF
TRBD1,few,TRBV18,TRBJ2-1,TGTGCCAGCTCCACCAGGCAGGGGGCATTCTACAATGAGCAGTTCTTC,CASSTRQGAFYNEQFF
-,many,TRBV29-1,TRBJ2-5,TGCAGCGTTGAAGGGACCTCCGGCTTGGTAGAGACCCAGTACTTC,CSVEGTSGLVETQYF
TRBD2,many,TRBV6-1,TRBJ2-3,TGTGCCAGCAAATGGACTAGCGGGACTGATACGCAGTATTTT,CASKWTSGTDTQYF
TRBD1,many,TRBV6-1,TRBJ1-3,TGTGCCAGCAGCCTTACAGGGGCAAACTCTGGAAACACCATATATTTT,CASSLTGANSGNTIYF